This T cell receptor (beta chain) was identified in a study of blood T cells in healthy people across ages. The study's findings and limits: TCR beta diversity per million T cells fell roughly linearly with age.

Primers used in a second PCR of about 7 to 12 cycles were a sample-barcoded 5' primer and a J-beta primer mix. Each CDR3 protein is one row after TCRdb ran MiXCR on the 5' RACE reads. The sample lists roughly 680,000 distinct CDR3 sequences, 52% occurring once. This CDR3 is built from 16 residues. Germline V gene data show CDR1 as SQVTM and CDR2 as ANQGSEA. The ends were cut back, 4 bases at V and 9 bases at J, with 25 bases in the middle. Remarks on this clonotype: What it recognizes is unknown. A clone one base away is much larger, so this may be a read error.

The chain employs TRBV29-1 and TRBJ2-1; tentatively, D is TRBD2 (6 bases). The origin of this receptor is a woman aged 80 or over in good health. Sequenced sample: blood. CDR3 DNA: TGCAGCGTTGTTTTGGCGGTAGGGAGGTCTGTCGGTGAGCAGTTCTTC. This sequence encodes CSVVLAVGRSVGEQFF.